The 15 T cell receptor beta chains below were found in one sample sequenced in a study of cytomegalovirus exposure and HLA in healthy donors. Vbeta (60) and Jbeta (13) primers were used in the PCR. The protocol was immunoSEQ multiplex PCR, while the TCRdb copy is restricted to in-frame clones and leaves out a portion. The sample records approximately 88,000 clones, around 74% being singletons. The sample consisted of PBMCs. The receptors come from a man aged 50-59 years in good health and CMV-seropositive.

V and J are TRBV7-2 and TRBJ1-1; D may be TRBD1 (6 bases). This CDR3 spans 13 amino acids. Germline V gives CDR1 SGHTA, CDR2 FQGNSA. Trimming cost V 1 base and J 9 bases, with 12 bases left between them. The CDR3 loop is CASSLDGTFKAFF. CDR3 nucleotides: TGTGCCAGCAGCTTAGATGGGACATTCAAAGCTTTCTTT.

This chain joins TRBV19 and TRBJ1-6; the D gene is possibly TRBD1 (5 bases). The CDR3 contains 15 residues. Germline V gives CDR1 LNHDA, CDR2 SQIVND (reference sequence). The ends were cut back, 9 bases at V and 1 base at J, with 13 bases in the middle. Here the CDR3 DNA reads TGTGCCAGCACTGGAGGGGCATCCTATAATTCACCCCTCCACTTT. Amino acids: CASTGGASYNSPLHF.

The CDR3 is CASSSRTGAHEQYF. Here the CDR3 DNA reads TGTGCCAGCAGCTCGAGGACAGGGGCCCACGAGCAGTACTTC. J is TRBJ2-7 and V is TRBV5-8; 9 positions agree with TRBD1. The CDR3 is made up of 14 amino acids. From germline, CDR1 is SGHTS and CDR2 YDEGEE. V lost 3 bases and J lost 5; bases outside the gene matches: 6.

V and J are TRBV9 and TRBJ2-3; 9 bases fit TRBD2. J gave up 2 bases and V 3 bases, and 7 bases lay outside the gene matches. This CDR3 contains 16 residues. Germline CDR1 reads SGDLS; CDR2 reads YYNGEE. CDR3 DNA sequence: TGTGCCAGCAGCGCTAGCCTAGCGGGGCTCACAGATACGCAGTATTTT. Translation gives CASSASLAGLTDTQYF.

This chain's CDR3 is CASSHLAIGLPEADTQYF. In DNA, the CDR3 is TGTGCCAGCAGCCACCTTGCAATAGGCCTCCCGGAGGCAGATACGCAGTATTTT. This chain joins TRBV14 and TRBJ2-3; a weak D match, TRBD2 (5 bases). Germline V gene data show CDR1 as SGHDN and CDR2 as FVKESK. Trimming cost V 3 bases and J 4 bases, with 23 bases left between them. The CDR3 sequence is 18 residues long.

The chain is built from TRBV4-3 and TRBJ1-2, with D possibly TRBD1 on 5 matching bases. The ends were cut back, 0 bases at V and 8 bases at J, with 10 bases in the middle. The germline V gene has CDR1 LGHNA and CDR2 YSLEER. CDR3 length: 13 amino acids. CDR3 DNA: TGCGCCAGCAGCCAAGACAGGGTTAGAGGCTACACCTTC. Encoded protein: CASSQDRVRGYTF.

A single count supports this clone. The chain joins TRBV5-8 to TRBJ1-1; TRBD1 agrees at 11 bases. This CDR3 region has 13 residues. V lost 4 bases, J lost 11 bases, and 7 bases stayed unmatched. From germline, CDR1 is SGHTS and CDR2 YDEGEE. This CDR3 reads CASSTGQGANAFF. The CDR3 DNA reads as TGTGCCAGCAGCACCGGACAGGGGGCCAACGCTTTCTTT.

A remark on this clone: Other DNA variants within this sample encode the same CDR3. V is TRBV18 and J is TRBJ1-5, with D perhaps TRBD1 (5 bases). The germline V gene has CDR1 KGHSH and CDR2 LQKENI. The CDR3 has 14 residues. Trimming took 6 bases from V and 4 from J, leaving 13 bases between them. The CDR3 DNA sequence: TGTGCCAGCTCTCCCGGCGGGGGTAATCAGCCCCAGCATTTT. Translated, it gives CASSPGGGNQPQHF.

The chain combines TRBV9 with TRBJ2-3, with D perhaps matching TRBD1 (6 bases). Germline loops: CDR1 SGDLS, CDR2 YYNGEE. Trimming removed 4 bases at V and 0 bases at J, with 15 bases between. This CDR3 has 16 residues. The CDR3 sequence is CASSPGAGASTDTQYF. The CDR3 coding sequence is TGTGCCAGCAGCCCAGGGGCCGGGGCAAGCACAGATACGCAGTATTTT.

This sequence joins TRBV6-1 and TRBJ2-7, with TRBD1 matching over 9 bases. With 4 bases clipped from V and 5 bases from J, the junction kept 9 bases outside the gene matches. Germline V gene lookup returns CDR1 MNHNS and CDR2 SASEGT. The CDR3 length is 15 residues. The CDR3 DNA reads TGTGCCAGCAGTGCCGGACAGGGGTCAGCAAACGAGCAGTACTTC. The encoded protein is CASSAGQGSANEQYF.

This clone was observed a few times. Written as DNA, the CDR3 is TGTGCCAGCAGCGAAAGCGGACAGAACGACAGGGTCGTCAATCAGCCCCAGCATTTT. Translation gives CASSESGQNDRVVNQPQHF. This chain connects TRBV2 to TRBJ1-5, with 7 bases identical to TRBD1. Losses at the gene ends were 6 bases for V and 3 bases for J; bases not matched to a gene: 20. From germline, CDR1 is SNHLY and CDR2 FYNNEI. The CDR3 contains 19 residues. The whole variable domain, remainder taken from reference TRBV2 and TRBJ1-5, is EPEVTQTPSHQVTQMGQEVILRCVPISNHLYFYWYRQILGQKVEFLVSFYNNEISEKSEIFDDQFSVERPDGSNFTLKIRSTKLEDSAMYFCASSESGQNDRVVNQPQHFGDGTRLSIL.

The chain has TRBV29-1 and TRBJ2-3; 7 bases are a match to TRBD2. CDR1 and CDR2 (germline): SQVTM, ANQGSEA. Trimming cost V 4 bases and J 2 bases; bases outside gene matches: 6. The CDR3 consists of 14 residues. CDR3 sequence reads: CSVVGGTPTDTQYF. The CDR3 DNA is TGCAGCGTTGTGGGAGGGACTCCCACAGATACGCAGTATTTT.

The chain couples TRBV7-7 to TRBJ2-2; the match to TRBD2 covers 13 bases. CDR1 and CDR2 from the germline V gene are SSHAT and FNYEAQ (reference sequence). This CDR3 is built from 16 residues. V trimming: 5 bases; J trimming: 3 bases; junction bases outside the gene matches: 3. CDR3 DNA: TGTGCCAGCAGCCCGGGACTAGCGGGGTACACCGGGGAGCTGTTTTTT. It encodes CASSPGLAGYTGELFF.

As DNA, the CDR3 is TGTGCCATCAGTGAGGTGGGACAGGTAGCTCAGCCCCAGCATTTT. Translation gives CAISEVGQVAQPQHF. The V and J genes are TRBV10-3 and TRBJ1-5; 8 bases are a match to TRBD1. The CDR3 is 15 amino acids. CDR1 and CDR2 (germline): ENHRY, SYGVKD. Germline trimming cut 2 bases from V and 6 bases from J; bases unmatched to any gene: 6.

This clone was recorded a few times. The genes are TRBV5-6 and TRBJ2-5; D ambiguous. CDR3 length: 14 amino acids. CDR1 and CDR2 from the germline V gene are SGHDT and YYEEEE. V lost 0 bases to trimming and J lost 1 base, with 7 bases between them. The CDR3 DNA reads TGTGCCAGCAGCTTGGTCGAGGTCCAAGAGACCCAGTACTTC. It is translated as CASSLVEVQETQYF.